These 20 T cell receptor beta chains share one sample of origin, sequenced in a study of read filtering for tumor transcriptome and immune sequencing. Molecular barcoded adaptors covering alpha/delta and beta/gamma chains were used on approximately 400 ng RNA. TCRdb reprocessed the reads with MiXCR, giving one entry per CDR3 protein. The sample has about 46,000 distinct CDR3 sequences, about 20% seen once. Sequencing used a population of CD138-negative cells sorted from bone marrow. These receptors came from a donor at least 40 years old with multiple myeloma.

Ten or more counts support this clonotype. The gene calls are TRBV4-3 and TRBJ2-1; TRBD2 matches 7 bases. CDR1 and CDR2 from the germline V gene are LGHNA and YSLEER. The CDR3 is 15 amino acids. Losses at the gene ends were 0 bases for V and 15 bases for J; bases not matched to a gene: 14. CDR3 protein: CASSQDSTLAEGMFF. The CDR3 DNA sequence: TGCGCCAGCAGCCAAGACTCCACCCTAGCGGAGGGAATGTTCTTC.

On this clonotype itself: The CDR3 does not end in the conserved phenylalanine or tryptophan, so this is likely a read error. This rearrangement joins TRBV2 to TRBJ1-5; a possible D gene is TRBD1 (6 bases). V shed 6 bases and J shed 4 bases, with 16 bases lying between them. CDR1 and CDR2 from the germline V gene are SNHLY and FYNNEI. The CDR3 is 15 amino acids. CDR3 coding DNA: TGTGCCAGCAGGGGGGCGGACGGGGATAATCAGCCCCAGCATTCT. This translates into CASRGADGDNQPQHS.

This clonotype was observed a handful of times. The rearrangement uses TRBV12-3 or TRBV12-4 and TRBJ1-1, with TRBD1 as a possible D gene (6 bases). V was shortened by 1 base and J by 11 bases, with 20 bases between the two germline ends. The CDR3 is 15 residues long. CDR3 sequence (DNA): TGTGCCAGCAGTTTAGTGCCCAGGGGAAAGGGCAGGGCTTTCTTT. Its translation is CASSLVPRGKGRAFF.

The sample holds many counts of this clonotype. The chain links TRBV3-1 to TRBJ2-1; 9 nucleotides match TRBD1. V gave up 4 bases and J gave up 8 bases; unmatched junction bases: 0. CDR3 size: 12 residues. Germline V gene data show CDR1 as LGHDT and CDR2 as YNNKEL (reference sequence). The CDR3 nucleotides are TGTGCCAGCAGCCGGACAGGGGATGAGCAGTTCTTC. It encodes CASSRTGDEQFF.

This clonotype was detected many times. V and J are TRBV7-2 and TRBJ2-3; TRBD2 aligns across 8 bases. V gave up 4 bases and J gave up 6 bases; unmatched junction bases: 6. CDR3 length equals 14 residues. Germline CDR1 reads SGHTA; CDR2 reads FQGNSA. CDR3 protein: CASSSRAGADTQYF. The CDR3 DNA reads TGTGCCAGCAGCTCACGAGCGGGAGCTGATACGCAGTATTTT.

This clonotype was found many times. CDR3 region: CASSIETRRLKYNEQFF. CDR3 bases: TGTGCCAGTAGTATCGAAACGCGGAGATTAAAATACAATGAGCAGTTCTTC. The rearrangement joins TRBV19 to TRBJ2-1; the D is unclear. V was trimmed by 3 bases and J by 4 bases, leaving 19 bases between them. From germline, CDR1 is LNHDA and CDR2 SQIVND (reference sequence). CDR3 length: 17 amino acids.

As concerns this clonotype: One end of the junction is discordant with germline, which a read error may explain. The chain is built from TRBV14 and TRBJ1-1, with D unresolved. Per germline, CDR1 SGHDN and CDR2 FVKESK. The CDR3 spans 14 residues. The CDR3 DNA reads TGTGCCAGCAGCCAAGATACAGAGAACACTAAAGCTTTCTTT. It encodes CASSQDTENTKAFF.

This sequence joins TRBV20-1 and TRBJ2-1; tentative D call: TRBD2 (6 bases). The CDR3 totals 16 residues. Germline values: CDR1 DFQATT, CDR2 SNEGSKA (reference sequence). The germline V and J ends were trimmed by 1 base and 6 bases, with 19 bases remaining between them. The CDR3 coding sequence is TGCAGTGCTAGAGGTACGGTGACTAGAGCCGCCAATGAGCAGTTCTTC. Amino acids: CSARGTVTRAANEQFF.

This clonotype has a handful of counts. The chain employs TRBV11-2 and TRBJ2-7; 10 bases match TRBD2. J lost 1 base, V lost 4 bases, and 4 bases had no gene match. The CDR3 is made up of 15 amino acids. Germline CDR1 and CDR2: SGHAT and FQNNGV. The CDR3 reads CASSSISGRSYEQYF. The CDR3 region has the DNA TGTGCCAGCAGCTCGATTAGCGGGAGGTCCTACGAGCAGTACTTC.

This clonotype occurred once. One end of the junction does not line up with germline, which may come from a read error. The chain uses TRBV6-5 and TRBJ2-1; 12 bases are shared with TRBD2. The CDR3 has 15 amino acids. Germline CDR1 reads MNHEY; CDR2 reads SVGAGI. The CDR3 sequence is CASSPTSGSYNEQFF. CDR3 DNA sequence: TGTGCCAGCAGCCCGACTAGCGGGAGCTACAATGAGCAGTTCTTT.

This clonotype has ten or more counts. The chain's CDR3 is CASSFGFGGLAGSNEQFF. CDR3 nucleotides: TGTGCCAGCAGTTTTGGTTTTGGGGGACTAGCGGGAAGCAATGAGCAGTTCTTC. The chain carries TRBV12-3 or TRBV12-4 and TRBJ2-1, with 13 bases lining up with TRBD2. Trimming removed 3 bases from V and 6 bases from J; junction bases left unmatched: 11. CDR3 length: 18 residues.

This clonotype was seen repeatedly, ten times or more. This chain links TRBV5-4 with TRBJ2-1; D ambiguous. Germline CDR1 reads SGHNT; CDR2 reads YYREEE (reference sequence). V lost 0 bases and J 0 bases, leaving 10 bases between the germline ends. The CDR3 spans 16 residues. The CDR3 coding sequence is TGTGCCAGCAGCTTGGATCGAGTCAGCTCCTACAATGAGCAGTTCTTC. It yields the protein CASSLDRVSSYNEQFF.

This clonotype showed up just once. A much larger clone lies a single base off, so this may be a read error. The chain combines TRBV6-5 with TRBJ2-7, with D unresolved. Trimming stripped 2 bases from V and 7 bases from J, with 21 bases between. The germline V gene has CDR1 MNHEY and CDR2 SVGAGI. The CDR3 contains 16 residues. The CDR3 sequence is CASSYLTSRTAREQYF. CDR3 nucleotides: TGTGCCAGCAGTTACCTAACCTCACGGACGGCCAGAGAGCAGTACTTC.

This clonotype was seen ten or more times. The CDR3 loop is CASSLDRSGLETQYF. The CDR3 region has the DNA TGTGCCAGCAGCTTAGATCGGTCCGGGTTGGAGACCCAGTACTTC. The gene calls are TRBV11-2 and TRBJ2-5; no clear D. CDR3 length equals 15 residues. Looked up from germline, CDR1 is SGHAT and CDR2 is FQNNGV. V shed 0 bases and J shed 5 bases, with 13 bases lying between them.

This clonotype was detected only a few times. This sequence joins TRBV19 and TRBJ1-4, with 8 nucleotides matching TRBD1. Unmatched junction bases numbered 6, after V lost 4 bases and J lost 8 bases. There are 14 residues in the CDR3. Germline lookup yields CDR1 LNHDA and CDR2 SQIVND (reference sequence). CDR3 residues: CASSRAGGKEKLFF. The CDR3 DNA reads as TGTGCCAGTAGTAGGGCAGGGGGCAAAGAAAAACTGTTTTTT.

This clonotype showed up just a few times. This sequence joins TRBV6-2 or TRBV6-3 and TRBJ2-7, with TRBD2 identical over 7 bases. Germline CDR1 is MNHEY and CDR2 is SVGEGT. V was pared by 2 bases and J by 4 bases, with 11 bases of the junction left unmatched. CDR3 length: 16 amino acids. The CDR3 DNA is TGTGCCAGCAGTTACCCAGCTGGGACTATGCAGTACGAGCAGTACTTC. Residues: CASSYPAGTMQYEQYF.

This clonotype was seen repeatedly, ten times or more. In DNA, the CDR3 is TGCAGCGTGCGCGACTCCTTACCAGATGGCTACACCTTC. This translates into CSVRDSLPDGYTF. This chain connects TRBV29-1 to TRBJ1-2; D gene unclear. Germline V gene sequence: CDR1 SQVTM, CDR2 ANQGSEA. Trimming removed 6 bases at V and 6 bases at J, with 17 bases between. The CDR3 has 13 residues.

Worth noting for this clonotype: Just one base apart from a much larger clone, this may be a read error. This chain links TRBV6-2 or TRBV6-3 with TRBJ2-1; the D call may be TRBD1 or TRBD2 (5 bases each). V shed 8 bases and J shed 9 bases, with 29 bases lying between them. The CDR3 sequence is 17 residues long. Germline values: CDR1 MNHEY, CDR2 SVGEGT. This CDR3 reads CASGPQVRGRSKGEQFF. For the CDR3, the DNA is TGTGCCAGCGGCCCCCAGGTAAGGGGACGGAGCAAGGGTGAGCAGTTCTTC.

The chain links TRBV5-6 to TRBJ2-7, with D unresolved. The ends were cut back, 0 bases at V and 5 bases at J, with 12 bases in the middle. There are 14 residues in the CDR3. Germline loops: CDR1 SGHDT, CDR2 YYEEEE. CDR3 amino acids: CASSLANPSDEQYF. The CDR3 nucleotides are TGTGCCAGCAGCTTGGCCAATCCGTCTGACGAGCAGTACTTC.

The chain combines TRBV5-1 with TRBJ2-5, with a weak D call TRBD2 (6 bases). V lost 3 bases and J lost 2, with 20 bases in between. The length of the CDR3 is 17 residues. CDR1 SGHRS and CDR2 YFSETQ come from the germline V gene. This chain's CDR3 is CASSSGALGGGQETQYF. CDR3 in DNA: TGCGCCAGCAGCTCCGGCGCCCTCGGGGGAGGACAAGAGACCCAGTACTTC.